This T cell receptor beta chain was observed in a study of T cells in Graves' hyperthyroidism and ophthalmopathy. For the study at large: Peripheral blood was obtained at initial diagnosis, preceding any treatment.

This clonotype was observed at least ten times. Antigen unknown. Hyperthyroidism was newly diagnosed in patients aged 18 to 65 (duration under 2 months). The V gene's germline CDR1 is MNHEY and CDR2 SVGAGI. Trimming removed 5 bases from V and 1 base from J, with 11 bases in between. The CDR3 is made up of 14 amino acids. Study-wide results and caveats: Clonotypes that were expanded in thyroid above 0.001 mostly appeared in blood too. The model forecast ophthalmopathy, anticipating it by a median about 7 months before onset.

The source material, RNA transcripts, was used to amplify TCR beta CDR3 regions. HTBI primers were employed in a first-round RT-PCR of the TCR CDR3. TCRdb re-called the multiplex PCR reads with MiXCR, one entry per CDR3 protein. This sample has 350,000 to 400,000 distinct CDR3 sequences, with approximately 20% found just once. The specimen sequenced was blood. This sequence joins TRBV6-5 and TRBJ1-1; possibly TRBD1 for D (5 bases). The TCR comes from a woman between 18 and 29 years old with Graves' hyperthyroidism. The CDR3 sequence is CASSDLRGNTEAFF. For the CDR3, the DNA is TGTGCCAGCAGTGACTTGAGGGGGAACACTGAAGCTTTCTTT.